This T cell receptor beta chain was retrieved from a study of blood T cell repertoires in COVID-19. Overall study: Samples came from the United States, Italy and Spain, spanning acute and convalescent COVID-19. T cells, B-cell-depleted T cells, or PBMCs provided the cDNA or gDNA that served as material.

V lost 5 bases and J lost 5, with 11 bases in between. This CDR3 is 13 amino acids long. Sequencing was performed with immunoSEQ multiplex PCR; in TCRdb, only in-frame clones are kept and a portion is missing. The sample records 150,000 to 200,000 clones, more than 65% being singletons. The gene calls are TRBV23-1 and TRBJ2-3; a weak D match, TRBD2 (5 bases). TRBV23-1 is labeled an ORF, and its function is uncertain. Input material: peripheral blood. The sequence derives from a human donor with acute or convalescent COVID-19. The donor label of this sample is uncertain. The CDR3 loop is CASSGLEGDTQYF. The CDR3 DNA sequence: TGCGCCAGCAGTGGACTCGAGGGAGATACGCAGTATTTT.